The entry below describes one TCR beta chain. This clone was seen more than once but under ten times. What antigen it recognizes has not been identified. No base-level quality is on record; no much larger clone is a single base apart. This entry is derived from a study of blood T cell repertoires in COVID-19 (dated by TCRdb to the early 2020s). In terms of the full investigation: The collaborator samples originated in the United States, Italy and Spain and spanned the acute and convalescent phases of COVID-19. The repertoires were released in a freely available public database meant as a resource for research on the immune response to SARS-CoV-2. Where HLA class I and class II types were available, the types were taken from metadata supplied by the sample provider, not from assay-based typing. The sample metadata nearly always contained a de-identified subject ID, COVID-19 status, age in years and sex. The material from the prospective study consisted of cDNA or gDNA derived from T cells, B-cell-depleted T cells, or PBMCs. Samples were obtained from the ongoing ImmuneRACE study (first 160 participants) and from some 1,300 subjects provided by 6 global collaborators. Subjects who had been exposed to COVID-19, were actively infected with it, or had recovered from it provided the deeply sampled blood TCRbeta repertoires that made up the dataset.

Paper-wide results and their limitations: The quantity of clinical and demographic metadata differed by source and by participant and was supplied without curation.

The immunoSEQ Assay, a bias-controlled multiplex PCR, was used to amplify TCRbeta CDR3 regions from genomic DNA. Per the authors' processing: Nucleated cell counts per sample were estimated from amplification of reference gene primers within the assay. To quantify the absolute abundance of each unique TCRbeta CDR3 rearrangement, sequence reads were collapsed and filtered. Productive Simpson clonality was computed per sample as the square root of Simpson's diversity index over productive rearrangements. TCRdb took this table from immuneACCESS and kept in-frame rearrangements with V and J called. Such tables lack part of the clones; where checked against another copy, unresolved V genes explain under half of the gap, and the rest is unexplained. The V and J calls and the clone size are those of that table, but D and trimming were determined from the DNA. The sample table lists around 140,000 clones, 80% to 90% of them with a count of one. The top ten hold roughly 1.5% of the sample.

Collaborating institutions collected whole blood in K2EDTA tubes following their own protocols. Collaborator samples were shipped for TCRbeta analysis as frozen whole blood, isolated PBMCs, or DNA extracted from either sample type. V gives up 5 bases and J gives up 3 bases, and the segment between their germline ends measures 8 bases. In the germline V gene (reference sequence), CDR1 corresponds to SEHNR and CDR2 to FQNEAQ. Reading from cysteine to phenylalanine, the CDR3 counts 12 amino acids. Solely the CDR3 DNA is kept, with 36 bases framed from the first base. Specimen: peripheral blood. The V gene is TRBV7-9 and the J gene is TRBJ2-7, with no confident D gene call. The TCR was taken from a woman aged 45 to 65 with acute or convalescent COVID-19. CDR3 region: CASSTIGYEQYF. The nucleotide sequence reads TGTGCCAGCAGCACTATCGGCTACGAGCAGTACTTC.